This T cell receptor beta chain is drawn from a study of cytomegalovirus exposure and HLA in healthy donors. The V gene lost 7 bases and the J gene lost 1 base, with 8 bases spanning the gap. CDR3 size: 13 residues. CDR1 LNHDA and CDR2 SQIVND come from the germline V gene (reference sequence). The table came from immunoSEQ multiplex PCR; TCRdb's copy has only in-frame clones and leaves some out. The sample lists around 250,000 clones, 90% occurring once. Specimen: PBMCs. The receptor comes from a woman aged 18 to 35 in good health and CMV-seronegative. The V and J genes are TRBV19 and TRBJ2-1, with TRBD2 as a possible D gene (5 bases). CDR3 nucleotides: TGTGCCAGTAATTCGGGATCCTACAATGAGCAGTTCTTC. Translation: CASNSGSYNEQFF.